A single sample is the source of the 32 T cell receptor beta chains below, sequenced in a study of control samples from healthy donors and cancer patients. Assay: immunoSEQ multiplex PCR; the TCRdb copy retains only in-frame clones and omits some. The data show approximately 94,000 clones, about 88% seen once. The sample taken for sequencing was blood. The receptor source for this set is a woman aged 45-65 years in good health.

V and J are TRBV7-6 and TRBJ1-1, with 11 bases lining up with TRBD1. Trimming at V came to 4 bases and at J to 1 base, leaving 14 bases not matched to a gene. This CDR3 comprises 19 residues. CDR1 is SGHVS, CDR2 FNYEAQ, per germline. The CDR3 DNA is TGTGCCAGCAGCTCCCGACTAGGACAGGGGGCTGTATGGAACACTGAAGCTTTCTTT. As protein: CASSSRLGQGAVWNTEAFF.

The chain is built from TRBV10-3 and TRBJ2-3; D not resolved. There are 12 residues in the CDR3. The germline V gene has CDR1 ENHRY and CDR2 SYGVKD. Trimming stripped 3 bases from V and 6 bases from J, with 7 bases between. The CDR3: CAISETKDTQYF. The CDR3 region has the DNA TGTGCCATCAGTGAAACAAAGGATACGCAGTATTTT.

The CDR3 sequence is CASSPREGGARNEQFF. The CDR3 nucleotides read TGTGCCAGCTCACCTAGAGAGGGGGGGGCCAGGAATGAGCAGTTCTTC. The chain links TRBV18 to TRBJ2-1, with D perhaps matching TRBD2 (7 bases). Germline V CDR1 and CDR2: KGHSH, LQKENI. This CDR3 comprises 16 residues. V lost 3 bases and J lost 7, with 19 bases in between.

CDR3 sequence (DNA): TGTGCCAGCAGCTTGATGGGACTAGCAACAGATACGCAGTATTTT. Its translation: CASSLMGLATDTQYF. The rearrangement uses TRBV11-2 and TRBJ2-3; 9 bases match TRBD2. Trimming removed 3 bases from V and 3 bases from J; junction bases left unmatched: 4. The CDR3 loop spans 15 amino acids. From germline, CDR1 is SGHAT and CDR2 FQNNGV.

The chain employs TRBV20-1 and TRBJ1-2; D gene unclear. Germline lookup yields CDR1 DFQATT and CDR2 SNEGSKA (reference sequence). This CDR3 spans 11 amino acids. V gave up 0 bases and J gave up 8 bases, with 7 bases separating them. The CDR3: CSARDWEGYTF. As DNA, the CDR3 is TGCAGTGCTAGAGATTGGGAGGGCTACACCTTC.

The V call is TRBV6-5, the J call TRBJ1-5; the match to TRBD1 covers 10 bases. J was trimmed by 6 bases and V by 6 bases; bases with no gene match: 2. This CDR3 is built from 13 residues. Germline V gene lookup returns CDR1 MNHEY and CDR2 SVGAGI. This CDR3 is CASRRTGGQPQHF. The CDR3 DNA reads as TGTGCCAGCAGGCGGACAGGGGGTCAGCCCCAGCATTTT.

The chain is built from TRBV6-5 and TRBJ1-3; D unclear. Trimming left V 7 bases short and J 3 bases short, with 10 bases between. There are 13 residues in the CDR3. The germline V gene has CDR1 MNHEY and CDR2 SVGAGI. The CDR3 reads CASTPNGGNTIYF. Written as DNA, the CDR3 is TGTGCCAGCACCCCGAATGGTGGAAACACCATATATTTT.

This clone has only one observation. The CDR3 here is CASSYFPSGSSYNEQFF. CDR3 in DNA: TGTGCCAGCAGTTACTTTCCTAGCGGGAGCTCCTACAATGAGCAGTTCTTC. The V gene is TRBV6-2 or TRBV6-3, the J gene TRBJ2-1; 10 positions match TRBD2. J lost 0 bases, V lost 1 base, and 3 bases had no gene match. Germline V gene sequence: CDR1 MNHEY, CDR2 SVGEGT. There are 17 residues in the CDR3.

V and J are TRBV14 and TRBJ2-1; 14 bases map to TRBD2. CDR1 is SGHDN and CDR2 is FVKESK in the germline V gene. CDR3 length equals 15 residues. V shed 8 bases and J 7 bases; nucleotides not matched to a gene: 7. The CDR3 sequence is CASRTGTSGRNEQFF. DNA for the CDR3: TGTGCCAGCCGAACGGGGACTAGCGGGAGAAATGAGCAGTTCTTC.

The chain combines TRBV7-2 with TRBJ1-4, with TRBD1 identical over 7 bases. Per germline, CDR1 SGHTA and CDR2 FQGNSA. CDR3 length: 14 residues. V trimming: 7 bases; J trimming: 8 bases; junction bases outside the gene matches: 10. The CDR3 sequence is CASKNGQADEKLFF. The CDR3 DNA is TGTGCCAGCAAGAATGGACAGGCAGACGAAAAACTGTTTTTT.

The chain joins TRBV18 to TRBJ2-7; no reliable D call. Trimming cost V 2 bases and J 4 bases, with 9 bases left between them. Germline V gene sequence: CDR1 KGHSH, CDR2 LQKENI. This CDR3 region has 13 residues. CDR3 in DNA: TGTGCCAGCTCACCATCTCTGAAATACGAGCAGTACTTC. Translation gives CASSPSLKYEQYF.

The rearrangement joins TRBV15 to TRBJ2-3; 11 bases match TRBD2. The germline CDR1 and CDR2 sequences are LNHNV and YYDKDF (reference sequence). CDR3 length: 16 amino acids. V dropped 0 bases and J dropped 3; count of bases not matched to a gene: 2. DNA of the CDR3: TGTGCCACCAGCAGAGAGGCTAGCGGGGGGACAGATACGCAGTATTTT. It yields the protein CATSREASGGTDTQYF.

The V and J genes are TRBV5-1 and TRBJ2-5, with unresolved D. The CDR3 contains 14 residues. Germline V lookup: CDR1 SGHRS, CDR2 YFSETQ. Deletions cut 0 bases from V and 6 bases from J, with 12 bases between. CDR3 coding DNA: TGCGCCAGCAGCTTGGCCCGGCGTAATAAGACCCAGTACTTC. Amino acids: CASSLARRNKTQYF.

This chain joins TRBV25-1 and TRBJ1-2, with a tentative D call TRBD1 (5 bases). V was trimmed by 3 bases and J by 3 bases, leaving 14 bases between them. The CDR3 is made up of 15 amino acids. Germline V CDR1 and CDR2: MGHDK, SYGVNS. Written as DNA, the CDR3 is TGTGCCAGCAGTGAGCCGGGGGTTGGATACTATGGCTACACCTTC. It yields the protein CASSEPGVGYYGYTF.

The chain carries TRBV18 and TRBJ1-6; D gene ambiguous. Germline assignment: CDR1 KGHSH and CDR2 LQKENI. With 3 bases removed from V and 3 bases from J, the gap between germline ends came to 3 bases. This CDR3 has 13 residues. The DNA for the CDR3 is TGTGCCAGCTCACCTAACTATAATTCACCCCTCCACTTT. Amino acids: CASSPNYNSPLHF.

V and J are TRBV12-3 or TRBV12-4 and TRBJ1-4; D gene uncertain. The CDR3 sequence is 13 residues long. The germline V and J ends were trimmed by 2 bases and 8 bases, with 9 bases remaining between them. CDR3 amino acids: CASSLRKQEKLFF. The CDR3 coding sequence is TGTGCCAGCAGTTTAAGAAAACAGGAAAAACTGTTTTTT.

The rearrangement uses TRBV5-1 and TRBJ1-4; the D is unclear. This CDR3 region has 18 residues. Germline V gene data show CDR1 as SGHRS and CDR2 as YFSETQ. The ends were cut back, 0 bases at V and 0 bases at J, with 15 bases in the middle. The chain's CDR3 is CASSLDKATSATNEKLFF. The CDR3 bases are TGCGCCAGCAGCTTGGATAAGGCCACTAGTGCAACTAATGAAAAACTGTTTTTT. Full variable domain (outside the CDR3, taken from reference TRBV5-1 and TRBJ1-4): KAGVTQTPRYLIKTRGQQVTLSCSPISGHRSVSWYQQTPGQGLQFLFEYFSETQRNKGNFPGRFSGRQFSNSRSEMNVSTLELGDSALYLCASSLDKATSATNEKLFFGSGTQLSVL.

V and J are TRBV6-2 or TRBV6-3 and TRBJ1-2; possibly TRBD1 for D (5 bases). The CDR3 length is 12 residues. Per the germline V gene, CDR1 is MNHEY and CDR2 is SVGEGT. Deletions cut 4 bases from V and 8 bases from J, with 11 bases between. CDR3 loop: CASSLLGDGYTF. In nucleotides, the CDR3 is TGTGCCAGCAGTTTGTTAGGGGACGGCTACACCTTC.

The V call is TRBV5-1, the J call TRBJ2-7, with TRBD1 identical over 8 bases. V shed 7 bases, J shed 2 bases, and the junction held 8 bases outside the gene matches. This CDR3 is built from 14 residues. From germline, CDR1 is SGHRS and CDR2 YFSETQ. The CDR3 DNA reads as TGCGCCAGCGTTCCGGGACAGGACACCTACGAGCAGTACTTC. It is translated as CASVPGQDTYEQYF.

This rearrangement joins TRBV2 to TRBJ1-1; D gene uncertain. The CDR3 runs 14 residues. Germline V gives CDR1 SNHLY, CDR2 FYNNEI. V was pared by 5 bases and J by 1 base, with 11 bases between. For the CDR3, the DNA is TGTGCCAGCAGTCGCGAGGGAGAGAACACTGAAGCTTTCTTT. This translates into CASSREGENTEAFF.

This clone was seen once. DNA for the CDR3: TGCGCCAGCAGCTTGGCTGGGTCCCAAGAGACCCAGTACTTC. Protein: CASSLAGSQETQYF. V is TRBV5-1 and J is TRBJ2-5; D unresolved. Germline lookup yields CDR1 SGHRS and CDR2 YFSETQ. Trimming cost V 0 bases and J 1 base, with 7 bases left between them. The CDR3 loop spans 14 amino acids. The variable domain in full, with the rest retrieved from reference TRBV5-1 and TRBJ2-5, is KAGVTQTPRYLIKTRGQQVTLSCSPISGHRSVSWYQQTPGQGLQFLFEYFSETQRNKGNFPGRFSGRQFSNSRSEMNVSTLELGDSALYLCASSLAGSQETQYFGPGTRLLVL.

This sequence joins TRBV5-1 and TRBJ2-2; D call uncertain. Trimming removed 0 bases from V and 5 bases from J, with 20 bases in between. The CDR3 contains 18 residues. The germline CDR1 and CDR2 sequences are SGHRS and YFSETQ. The DNA of the CDR3 is TGCGCCAGCAGCTTGGACCCTGCCTCGGTCGAGGAGACCGGGGAGCTGTTTTTT. This sequence encodes CASSLDPASVEETGELFF.

CDR3 nucleotide sequence: TGTGCCAGCAGCCGGACAGACAATCAGCCCCAGCATTTT. This codes for CASSRTDNQPQHF. The gene calls are TRBV11-2 and TRBJ1-5; TRBD1 might be the D (6 bases). Germline-derived CDR1 and CDR2 are SGHAT and FQNNGV. Trimming removed 5 bases at V and 3 bases at J, with 8 bases between. CDR3 length: 13 residues. Supplemented by reference TRBV11-2 and TRBJ1-5, the full variable domain reads EAGVAQSPRYKIIEKRQSVAFWCNPISGHATLYWYQQILGQGPKLLIQFQNNGVVDDSQLPKDRFSAERLKGVDSTLKIQPAKLEDSAVYLCASSRTDNQPQHFGDGTRLSIL.

The J gene is TRBJ2-1, the V gene TRBV28, with 10 bases fitting TRBD2. Germline-derived CDR1 and CDR2 are MDHEN and SYDVKM. The CDR3 has 15 residues. The ends lost 6 bases at V and 5 bases at J; junction bases unmatched: 7. CDR3 sequence (DNA): TGTGCCAGCAGCTTCACTAGCGGGGATAACAATGAGCAGTTCTTC. Residues: CASSFTSGDNNEQFF.

The chain has TRBV7-9 and TRBJ1-1, with 8 bases that match TRBD1. Germline CDR1 is SEHNR and CDR2 is FQNEAQ (reference sequence). CDR3 length equals 16 residues. Losses at the gene ends were 5 bases for V and 4 bases for J; bases not matched to a gene: 12. In DNA form, the CDR3 reads TGTGCCAGCAGCCCACCGACAGGGGTGGGTGGCACTGAAGCTTTCTTT. It is translated as CASSPPTGVGGTEAFF.

The chain employs TRBV7-2 and TRBJ2-3; D gene ambiguous. The CDR3 spans 15 residues. Trimming took 1 base from V and 5 from J, leaving 13 bases between them. Germline V gives CDR1 SGHTA, CDR2 FQGNSA. The CDR3 DNA follows: TGTGCCAGCAGCTTAGTGGGCGGTGGATTAGATACGCAGTATTTT. Amino acid sequence: CASSLVGGGLDTQYF.

V is TRBV19 and J is TRBJ1-2; D may be TRBD1 (5 bases). V was cut by 5 bases and J by 8 bases, with 21 bases left in between. The CDR3 spans 15 residues. CDR1 and CDR2 (germline): LNHDA, SQIVND (reference sequence). The CDR3 sequence: CASSPLVQALWGYTF. In DNA form, the CDR3 reads TGTGCCAGTAGTCCTCTGGTACAGGCCCTATGGGGCTACACCTTC.

V usage is TRBV6-2 or TRBV6-3 and J usage is TRBJ1-4; D remains unclear. This CDR3 comprises 16 residues. The germline V gene has CDR1 MNHEY and CDR2 SVGEGT. Trimming pared 2 bases from V and 5 bases from J, leaving 15 bases between. Written as DNA, the CDR3 is TGTGCCAGCAGTTACCCTACCCGGCGAGGGAATGAAAAACTGTTTTTT. This sequence encodes CASSYPTRRGNEKLFF.

The chain joins TRBV2 to TRBJ2-1; 11 bases line up with TRBD2. CDR3 length equals 19 residues. J gave up 6 bases and V 5 bases, and 18 bases lay outside the gene matches. The germline gives CDR1 SNHLY, CDR2 FYNNEI. The CDR3 DNA sequence: TGTGCCAGCAGTACGGCTAGCGGGGGGCTCCGTCCCACGACCAATGAGCAGTTCTTC. It translates to CASSTASGGLRPTTNEQFF. Together with reference TRBV2 and TRBJ2-1, the CDR3 gives the full variable domain: EPEVTQTPSHQVTQMGQEVILRCVPISNHLYFYWYRQILGQKVEFLVSFYNNEISEKSEIFDDQFSVERPDGSNFTLKIRSTKLEDSAMYFCASSTASGGLRPTTNEQFFGPGTRLTVL.

V usage is TRBV6-6 and J usage is TRBJ1-1, with 7 bases that match TRBD1. V shed 6 bases, J shed 5 bases, and the junction held 6 bases outside the gene matches. The germline gives CDR1 MNHNY, CDR2 SVGAGI (reference sequence). The CDR3 totals 13 residues. In DNA form, the CDR3 reads TGTGCCAGCAGGGGGAACAGGGGAACTGAAGCTTTCTTT. Encoded protein: CASRGNRGTEAFF.

The chain joins TRBV10-3 to TRBJ2-7; D uncertain. This CDR3 has 14 amino acids. The germline V and J ends were trimmed by 4 bases and 0 bases, with 10 bases remaining between them. Per germline, CDR1 ENHRY and CDR2 SYGVKD. CDR3 sequence: CAISGTDSSYEQYF. DNA of the CDR3: TGTGCCATCAGTGGGACGGATAGCTCCTACGAGCAGTACTTC.

This chain links TRBV2 with TRBJ2-2; tentatively, D is TRBD1 or TRBD2 (6 bases each). This CDR3 region has 14 residues. V was shortened by 5 bases and J by 5 bases, with 12 bases between the two germline ends. Germline assignment: CDR1 SNHLY and CDR2 FYNNEI. In DNA form, the CDR3 reads TGTGCCAGCAGTTGGGGGGCGGGAACCGGGGAGCTGTTTTTT. The encoded protein is CASSWGAGTGELFF.